This T cell receptor (beta chain) was documented in a study of blood T cell repertoires in COVID-19. On the study more broadly: Both acute and convalescent COVID-19 samples were obtained from the United States, Italy and Spain. The cDNA or gDNA used as material had been derived from T cells, B-cell-depleted T cells, or PBMCs.

V lost 1 base and J lost 5; bases outside the gene matches: 8. The germline V gene has CDR1 SGHRS and CDR2 YFSETQ. CDR3 length: 16 residues. In the authors' methods: Estimation of nucleated cell counts relied on the amplification of reference gene primers. Only in-frame clones appear in the TCRdb table, and some are missing; sequencing was by immunoSEQ multiplex PCR. The D gene and trimming were derived from the DNA, and the V and J assignments and clone size from that table. In the table there are around 75,000 clones, approximately 90% of which are singletons. Material: peripheral blood. The chain has TRBV5-1 and TRBJ1-4; TRBD1 matches at 7 bases. This receptor was identified in a human donor in a cohort sampled during active COVID-19. CDR3 sequence (DNA): TGCGCCAGCAGCTTGCAGACCGGGACAGTCAATGAAAAACTGTTTTTT. Translation gives CASSLQTGTVNEKLFF. The full variable domain, completed using reference TRBV5-1 and TRBJ1-4, is KAGVTQTPRYLIKTRGQQVTLSCSPISGHRSVSWYQQTPGQGLQFLFEYFSETQRNKGNFPGRFSGRQFSNSRSEMNVSTLELGDSALYLCASSLQTGTVNEKLFFGSGTQLSVL.